The 6 T cell receptor beta chains presented below share a single source sample, sequenced in a study of blood T cell repertoires in COVID-19. Sequencing was performed with immunoSEQ multiplex PCR; in TCRdb, only in-frame clones are kept and a portion is missing. The sample lists hundreds of thousands of clones, 87% occurring once. The sequenced sample was PBMCs or T cells enriched from blood (not recorded which). The source of these receptors is a woman aged 40 to 50 who had recovered from COVID-19.

V and J are TRBV7-9 and TRBJ1-5; D not certain. This CDR3 is built from 14 residues. Germline CDR1 and CDR2: SEHNR and FQNEAQ (reference sequence). V lost 4 bases to trimming and J lost 4 bases, with 11 bases between them. The CDR3 coding sequence is TGTGCCAGCAGCTCCGCGGGAGCGAATCAGCCCCAGCATTTT. Protein: CASSSAGANQPQHF.

The chain links TRBV5-1 to TRBJ2-7, with TRBD2 identical over 15 bases. The CDR3 totals 17 residues. Germline V lookup: CDR1 SGHRS, CDR2 YFSETQ. Trimming took 4 bases from V and 5 from J; bases not matched to a gene: 10. CDR3 nucleotides: TGCGCCAGCAGCCCGGGACTAGCGGGAGGCCTGGGGGACGAGCAGTACTTC. It is translated as CASSPGLAGGLGDEQYF.

The chain is built from TRBV7-6 and TRBJ2-1, with 8 bases aligning to TRBD2. The CDR3 runs 15 residues. The junction had 3 bases not matched to a gene; V was cut back by 1 base and J by 4 bases. CDR1 and CDR2 from the germline V gene are SGHVS and FNYEAQ. In DNA, the CDR3 is TGTGCCAGCAGCTTAGTCCAGCGGGAGTACAATGAGCAGTTCTTC. It encodes CASSLVQREYNEQFF.

The chain carries TRBV19 and TRBJ2-1, with TRBD2 as a possible D gene (6 bases). In germline, CDR1 is LNHDA, CDR2 SQIVND (reference sequence). The CDR3 contains 16 residues. V lost 5 bases to trimming and J lost 2 bases, with 16 bases between them. The CDR3 DNA follows: TGTGCCAGTAGTCCCGATCCCGGGGGAACCTACAATGAGCAGTTCTTC. Translation: CASSPDPGGTYNEQFF.

This clone was seen just once. The V and J genes are TRBV7-9 and TRBJ2-1; the match to TRBD2 covers 13 bases. CDR1 SEHNR and CDR2 FQNEAQ come from the germline V gene (reference sequence). The CDR3 covers 15 residues. The J segment lost 8 bases and the V segment lost 6 bases, leaving 7 bases of the junction unmatched. Written as DNA, the CDR3 is TGTGCCAGCAGACACGGACTAGCGGGAGAACATGAGCAGTTCTTC. Its translation: CASRHGLAGEHEQFF.

The J gene is TRBJ2-6, the V gene TRBV28; D remains unclear. Per germline, CDR1 MDHEN and CDR2 SYDVKM. The CDR3 sequence is 16 residues long. The V gene lost 6 bases and the J gene lost 0 bases, with 12 bases spanning the gap. CDR3 protein: CASRPLVSSGANVLTF. The DNA for the CDR3 is TGTGCCAGCAGGCCCCTGGTTAGCTCTGGGGCCAACGTCCTGACTTTC.